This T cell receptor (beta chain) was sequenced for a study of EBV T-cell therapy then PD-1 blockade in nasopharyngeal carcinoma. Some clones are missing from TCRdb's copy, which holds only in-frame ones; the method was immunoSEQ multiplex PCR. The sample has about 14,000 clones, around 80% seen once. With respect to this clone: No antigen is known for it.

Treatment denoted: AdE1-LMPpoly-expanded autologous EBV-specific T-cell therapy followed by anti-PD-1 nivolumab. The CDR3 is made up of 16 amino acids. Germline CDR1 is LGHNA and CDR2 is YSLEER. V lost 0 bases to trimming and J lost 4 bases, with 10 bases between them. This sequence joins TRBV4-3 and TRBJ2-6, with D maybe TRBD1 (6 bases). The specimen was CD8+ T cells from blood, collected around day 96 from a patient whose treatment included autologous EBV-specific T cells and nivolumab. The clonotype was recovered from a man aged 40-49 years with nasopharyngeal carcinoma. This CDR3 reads CASSQEAGAGANVLTF. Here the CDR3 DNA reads TGCGCCAGCAGCCAAGAGGCAGGGGCCGGGGCCAACGTCCTGACTTTC.